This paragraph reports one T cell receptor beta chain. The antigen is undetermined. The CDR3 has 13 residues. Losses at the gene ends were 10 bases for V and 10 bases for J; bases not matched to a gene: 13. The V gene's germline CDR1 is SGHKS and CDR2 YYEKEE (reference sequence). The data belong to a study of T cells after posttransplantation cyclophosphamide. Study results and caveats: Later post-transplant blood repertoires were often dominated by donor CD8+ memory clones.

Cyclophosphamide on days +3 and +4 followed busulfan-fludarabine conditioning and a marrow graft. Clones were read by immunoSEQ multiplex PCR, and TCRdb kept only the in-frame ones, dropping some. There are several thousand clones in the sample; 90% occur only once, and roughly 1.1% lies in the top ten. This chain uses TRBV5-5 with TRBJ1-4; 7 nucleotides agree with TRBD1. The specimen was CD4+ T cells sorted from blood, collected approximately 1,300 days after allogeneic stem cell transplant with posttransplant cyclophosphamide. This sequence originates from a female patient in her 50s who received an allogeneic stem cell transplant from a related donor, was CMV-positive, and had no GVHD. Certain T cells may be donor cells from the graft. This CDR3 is CASTWTGSAKLFF. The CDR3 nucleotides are TGTGCCTCCACTTGGACAGGCTCGGCAAAACTGTTTTTT.